This TCR beta chain was captured in a study of glioma-infiltrating T cells after dendritic cell vaccination. As for the study in general: Three intradermal dendritic cell vaccine injections were given every two weeks.

The immunoSEQ assay amplified TCRB CDR3 from up to about 2 ug DNA. Profiling relied on immunoSEQ multiplex PCR, and the TCRdb table lists in-frame clones only, not all of them. This sample has under 70,000 clones, with approximately 85% found just once. Blood PBMC samples: pre-vaccination, two weeks post third vaccination, and at tumor progression. Germline V gene sequence: CDR1 SGHRS, CDR2 YFSETQ. The CDR3 sequence is 13 residues long. Trimming pared 4 bases from V and 1 base from J, leaving 9 bases between. The source was blood, collected before dendritic cell vaccination. The chain recombines TRBV5-1 with TRBJ2-7; tentatively, D is TRBD1 (6 bases). The source of this sequence is a human donor with glioblastoma. Written as DNA, the CDR3 is TGCGCCAGCAGCGGGGGCAGATCCTACGAGCAGTACTTC. This codes for CASSGGRSYEQYF.